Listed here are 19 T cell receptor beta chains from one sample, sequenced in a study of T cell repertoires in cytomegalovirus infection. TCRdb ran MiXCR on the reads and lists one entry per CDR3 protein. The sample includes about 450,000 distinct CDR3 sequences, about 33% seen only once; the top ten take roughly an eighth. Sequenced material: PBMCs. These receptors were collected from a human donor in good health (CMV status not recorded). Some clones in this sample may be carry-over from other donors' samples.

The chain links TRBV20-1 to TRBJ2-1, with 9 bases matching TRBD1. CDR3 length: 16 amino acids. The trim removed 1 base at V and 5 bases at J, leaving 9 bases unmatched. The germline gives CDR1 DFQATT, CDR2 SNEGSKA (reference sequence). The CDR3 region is CSARARDRVRNNEQFF. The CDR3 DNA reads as TGCAGTGCTAGAGCCCGGGACAGGGTCCGTAACAATGAGCAGTTCTTC.

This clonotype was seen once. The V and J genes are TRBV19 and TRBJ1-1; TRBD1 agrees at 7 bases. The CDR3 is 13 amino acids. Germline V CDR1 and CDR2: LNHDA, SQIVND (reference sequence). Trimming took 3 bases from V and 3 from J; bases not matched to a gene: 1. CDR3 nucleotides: TGTGCCAGTAGTATTGGGACAGACACTGAAGCTTTCTTT. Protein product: CASSIGTDTEAFF. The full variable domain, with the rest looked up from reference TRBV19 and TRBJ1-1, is DGGITQSPKYLFRKEGQNVTLSCEQNLNHDAMYWYRQDPGQGLRLIYYSQIVNDFQKGDIAEGYSVSREKKESFPLTVTSAQKNPTAFYLCASSIGTDTEAFFGQGTRLTVV.

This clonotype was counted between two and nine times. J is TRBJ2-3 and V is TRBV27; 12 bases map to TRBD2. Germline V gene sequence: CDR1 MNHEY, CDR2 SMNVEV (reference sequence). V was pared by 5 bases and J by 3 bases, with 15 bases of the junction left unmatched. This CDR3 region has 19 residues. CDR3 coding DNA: TGTGCCAGCAGTCACCCAGGACTAGCGGGGCCGGCCCAAACAGATACGCAGTATTTT. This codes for CASSHPGLAGPAQTDTQYF.

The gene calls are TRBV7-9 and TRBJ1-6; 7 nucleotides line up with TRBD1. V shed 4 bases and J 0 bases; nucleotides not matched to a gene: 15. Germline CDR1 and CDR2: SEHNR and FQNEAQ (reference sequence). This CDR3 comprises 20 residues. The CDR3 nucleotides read TGTGCCAGCAGCTACGCTGGACAGGCTCGCAGTAACTCCTATAATTCACCCCTCCACTTT. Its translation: CASSYAGQARSNSYNSPLHF.

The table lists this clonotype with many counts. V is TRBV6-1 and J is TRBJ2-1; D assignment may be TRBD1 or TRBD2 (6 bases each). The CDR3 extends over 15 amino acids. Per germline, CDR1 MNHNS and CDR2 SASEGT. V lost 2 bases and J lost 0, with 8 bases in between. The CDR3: CASSEPGASYNEQFF. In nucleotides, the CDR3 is TGTGCCAGCAGTGAACCGGGGGCCTCCTACAATGAGCAGTTCTTC.

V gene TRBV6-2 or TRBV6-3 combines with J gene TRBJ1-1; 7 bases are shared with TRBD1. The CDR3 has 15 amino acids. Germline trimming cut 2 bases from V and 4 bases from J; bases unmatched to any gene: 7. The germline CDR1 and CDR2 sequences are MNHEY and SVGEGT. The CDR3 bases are TGTGCCAGCAGTTACGGGGACAGCTACCGCACTGAAGCTTTCTTT. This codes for CASSYGDSYRTEAFF.

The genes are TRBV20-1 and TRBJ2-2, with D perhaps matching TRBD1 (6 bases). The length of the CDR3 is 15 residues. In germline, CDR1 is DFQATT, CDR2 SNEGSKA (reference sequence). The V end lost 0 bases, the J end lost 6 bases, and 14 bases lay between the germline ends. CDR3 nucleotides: TGCAGTGCTAGAGAGCCCCAGGGGTTAGCCGGGGAGCTGTTTTTT. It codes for CSAREPQGLAGELFF.

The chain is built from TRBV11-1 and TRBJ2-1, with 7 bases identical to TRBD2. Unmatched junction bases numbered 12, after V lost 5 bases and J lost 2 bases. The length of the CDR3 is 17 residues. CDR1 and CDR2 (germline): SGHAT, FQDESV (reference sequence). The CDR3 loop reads CASSPGVVGGTYNEQFF. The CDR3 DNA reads TGTGCCAGCAGCCCAGGTGTAGTGGGGGGGACCTACAATGAGCAGTTCTTC.

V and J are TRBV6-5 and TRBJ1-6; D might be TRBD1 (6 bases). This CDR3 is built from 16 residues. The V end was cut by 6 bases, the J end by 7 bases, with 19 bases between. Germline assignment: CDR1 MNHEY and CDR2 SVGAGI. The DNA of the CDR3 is TGTGCCAGCAGAACCGGGGTGGGAGGGGGAAATTCACCCCTCCACTTT. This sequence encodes CASRTGVGGGNSPLHF.

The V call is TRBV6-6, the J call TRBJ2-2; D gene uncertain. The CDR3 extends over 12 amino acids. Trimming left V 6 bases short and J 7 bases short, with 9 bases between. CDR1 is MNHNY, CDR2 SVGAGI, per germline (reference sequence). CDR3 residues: CASSFRNGELFF. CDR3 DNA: TGTGCCAGCAGCTTTAGGAACGGGGAGCTGTTTTTT.

CDR3 sequence (DNA): TGTGCCAGCTCACGGACAGGCGGGTCGTATAGCAATCAGCCCCAGCATTTT. Encoded protein: CASSRTGGSYSNQPQHF. The chain recombines TRBV18 with TRBJ1-5, with 7 bases fitting TRBD1. J lost 0 bases, V lost 4 bases, and 9 bases had no gene match. The CDR3 has 17 amino acids. Germline CDR1 KGHSH, CDR2 LQKENI.

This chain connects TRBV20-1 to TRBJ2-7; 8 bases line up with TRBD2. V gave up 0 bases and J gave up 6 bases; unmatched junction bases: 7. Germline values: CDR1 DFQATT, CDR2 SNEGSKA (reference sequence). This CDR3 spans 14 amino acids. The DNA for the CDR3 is TGCAGTGCTAGAGATCGAGGACTAGCCCTCGAGCAGTACTTC. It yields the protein CSARDRGLALEQYF.

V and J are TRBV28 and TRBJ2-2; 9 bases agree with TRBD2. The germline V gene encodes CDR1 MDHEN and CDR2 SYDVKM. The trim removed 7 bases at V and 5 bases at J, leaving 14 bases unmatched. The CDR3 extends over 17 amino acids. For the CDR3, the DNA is TGTGCCAGCACTCCTAGCGGGACCCCACCGGAGACCGGGGAGCTGTTTTTT. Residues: CASTPSGTPPETGELFF.

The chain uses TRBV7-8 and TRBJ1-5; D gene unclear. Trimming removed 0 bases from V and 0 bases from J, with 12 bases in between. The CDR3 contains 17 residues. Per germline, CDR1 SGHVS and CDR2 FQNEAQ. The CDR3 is CASSLASHRNSNQPQHF. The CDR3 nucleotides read TGTGCCAGCAGCTTAGCGAGCCATAGAAATAGCAATCAGCCCCAGCATTTT.

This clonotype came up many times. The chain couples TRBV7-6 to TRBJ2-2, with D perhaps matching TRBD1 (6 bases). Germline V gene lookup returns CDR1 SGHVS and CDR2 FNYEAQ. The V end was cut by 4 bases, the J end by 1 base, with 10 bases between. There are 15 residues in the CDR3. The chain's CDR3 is CASSSYRVNTGELFF. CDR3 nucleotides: TGTGCCAGCAGCTCCTACAGGGTGAACACCGGGGAGCTGTTTTTT.

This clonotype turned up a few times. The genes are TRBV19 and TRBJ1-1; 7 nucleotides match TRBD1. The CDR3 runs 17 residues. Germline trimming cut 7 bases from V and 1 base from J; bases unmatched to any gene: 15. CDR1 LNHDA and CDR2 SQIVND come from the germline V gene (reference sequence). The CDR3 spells CASNDRALRVGNTEAFF. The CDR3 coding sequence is TGTGCCAGTAATGACAGGGCCCTCCGCGTCGGGAACACTGAAGCTTTCTTT.

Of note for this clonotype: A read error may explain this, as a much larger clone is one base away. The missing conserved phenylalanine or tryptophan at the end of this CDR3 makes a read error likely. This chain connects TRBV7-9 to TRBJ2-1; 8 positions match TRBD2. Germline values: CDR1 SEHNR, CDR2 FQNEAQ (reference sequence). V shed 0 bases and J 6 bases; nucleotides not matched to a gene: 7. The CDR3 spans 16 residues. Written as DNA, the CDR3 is TGTGCCAGCAGCTTAGCGGGACTAGTGAGTGGCAATGAGCAGTTCTTA. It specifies CASSLAGLVSGNEQFL.

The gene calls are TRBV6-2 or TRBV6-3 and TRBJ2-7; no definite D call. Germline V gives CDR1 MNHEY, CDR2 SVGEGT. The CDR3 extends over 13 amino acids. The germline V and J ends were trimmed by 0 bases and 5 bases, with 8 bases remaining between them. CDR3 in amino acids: CASSYSRYHEQYF. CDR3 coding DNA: TGTGCCAGCAGTTACTCGAGGTACCACGAGCAGTACTTC.

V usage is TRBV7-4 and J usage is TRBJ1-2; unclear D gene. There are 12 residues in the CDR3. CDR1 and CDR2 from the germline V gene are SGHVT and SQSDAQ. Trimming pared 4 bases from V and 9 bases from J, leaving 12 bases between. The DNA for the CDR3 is TGTGCCAGCAGCTCCCGAGCATTTAGCTACACCTTC. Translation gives CASSSRAFSYTF.